The 8 T cell receptor beta chains below were found in one sample sequenced in a study of CD8 T cells in ankylosing spondylitis. Broader study findings: Among TCR beta sequences, a motif of roughly 8 highly homologous variants appeared characteristic of ankylosing spondylitis blood.

Each CDR3 protein gets one entry after TCRdb re-called the 5' RACE reads with MiXCR. This table has fewer than 750,000 distinct CDR3 sequences, around a fifth appearing once. Their antigen targets remain unknown. The sequenced material came from blood, either unsorted or a sorted T cell fraction (not recorded which). These receptors all stem from a male donor with ankylosing spondylitis.

This chain uses TRBV29-1 with TRBJ1-1; D is perhaps TRBD1 (5 bases). This CDR3 is built from 13 residues. Germline V gives CDR1 SQVTM, CDR2 ANQGSEA. Trimming stripped 7 bases from V and 6 bases from J, with 18 bases between. The CDR3 loop is CSGDDSLVAEAFF. The CDR3, as DNA: TGCAGCGGGGATGACAGTCTTGTAGCTGAAGCTTTCTTT.

This clonotype has a handful of counts. The chain combines TRBV4-1 with TRBJ2-7; D is unresolved. CDR1 is MGHRA, CDR2 YSYEKL, per germline. V lost 4 bases and J 4 bases, leaving 11 bases between the germline ends. The CDR3 extends over 13 amino acids. CDR3 in DNA: TGCGCCAGCAGCCCGAGCGTAAGTTACGAGCAGTACTTC. Encoded protein: CASSPSVSYEQYF.

The CDR3 region has the DNA TGTGCCAGCACCCGGGACAGGGGGAGCCACGAGCAGTACTTC. Its translation: CASTRDRGSHEQYF. V is TRBV7-8 and J is TRBJ2-7, with 11 bases aligning to TRBD1. Trimming at V came to 7 bases and at J to 5 bases, leaving 7 bases not matched to a gene. Germline CDR1 is SGHVS and CDR2 is FQNEAQ. This CDR3 has 14 residues. The variable domain in full, completed from reference TRBV7-8 and TRBJ2-7, reads GAGVSQSPRYKVAKRGQDVALRCDPISGHVSLFWYQQALGQGPEFLTYFQNEAQLDKSGLPSDRFFAERPEGSVSTLKIQRTQQEDSAVYLCASTRDRGSHEQYFGPGTRLTVT.

This clonotype was seen a few times. This CDR3 reads CASSPRTSGNIQYF. For the CDR3, the DNA is TGTGCCAGCAGCCCCCGGACTAGCGGAAACATTCAGTACTTC. The chain recombines TRBV7-7 with TRBJ2-4, with TRBD2 matching over 10 bases. Germline V gene lookup returns CDR1 SSHAT and CDR2 FNYEAQ (reference sequence). The ends lost 5 bases at V and 6 bases at J; junction bases unmatched: 4. The CDR3 length is 14 residues.

The chain joins TRBV20-1 to TRBJ1-5, with a possible D match to TRBD1 (6 bases). Germline CDR1 and CDR2: DFQATT and SNEGSKA (reference sequence). V lost 6 bases and J 0 bases, leaving 12 bases between the germline ends. CDR3 length equals 14 residues. CDR3 bases: TGCAGTGCCAGCGTGGGACATAGCAATCAGCCCCAGCATTTT. Translated, it gives CSASVGHSNQPQHF.

J is TRBJ1-1 and V is TRBV6-1; the match to TRBD1 covers 8 bases. The CDR3 length is 17 residues. Germline assignment: CDR1 MNHNS and CDR2 SASEGT. The junction had 15 bases not matched to a gene; V was cut back by 6 bases and J by 3 bases. CDR3 DNA: TGTGCCAGCAGACCCTGGACAGGGTCGGATATGGACACTGAAGCTTTCTTT. Its protein product is CASRPWTGSDMDTEAFF.

The genes are TRBV2 and TRBJ2-2; no firm D call. The CDR3 contains 11 residues. The V end was cut by 7 bases, the J end by 7 bases, with 7 bases between. The germline CDR1 and CDR2 sequences are SNHLY and FYNNEI. CDR3 protein: CASNLNGELFF. CDR3 DNA sequence: TGTGCCAGCAACCTGAACGGGGAGCTGTTTTTT. Full variable domain (outside the CDR3, taken from reference TRBV2 and TRBJ2-2): EPEVTQTPSHQVTQMGQEVILRCVPISNHLYFYWYRQILGQKVEFLVSFYNNEISEKSEIFDDQFSVERPDGSNFTLKIRSTKLEDSAMYFCASNLNGELFFGEGSRLTVL.

The chain recombines TRBV28 with TRBJ1-5, with TRBD1 as a possible D gene (5 bases). The ends were cut back, 6 bases at V and 3 bases at J, with 12 bases in the middle. This CDR3 comprises 14 residues. The V gene's germline CDR1 is MDHEN and CDR2 SYDVKM. The CDR3 sequence is CASRGRPDNQPQHF. CDR3 bases: TGTGCCAGCAGGGGACGCCCCGACAATCAGCCCCAGCATTTT.